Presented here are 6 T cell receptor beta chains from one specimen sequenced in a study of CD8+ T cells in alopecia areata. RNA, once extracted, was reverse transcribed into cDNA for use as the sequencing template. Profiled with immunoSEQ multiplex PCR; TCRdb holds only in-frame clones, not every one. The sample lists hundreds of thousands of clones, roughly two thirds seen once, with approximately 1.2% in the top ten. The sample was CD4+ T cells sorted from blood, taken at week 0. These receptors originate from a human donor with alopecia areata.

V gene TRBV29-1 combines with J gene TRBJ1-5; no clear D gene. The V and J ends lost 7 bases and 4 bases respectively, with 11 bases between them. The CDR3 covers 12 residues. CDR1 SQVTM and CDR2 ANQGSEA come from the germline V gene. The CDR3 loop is CSAGGENQPQHF. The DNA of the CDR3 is TGCAGCGCTGGTGGTGAGAATCAGCCCCAGCATTTT.

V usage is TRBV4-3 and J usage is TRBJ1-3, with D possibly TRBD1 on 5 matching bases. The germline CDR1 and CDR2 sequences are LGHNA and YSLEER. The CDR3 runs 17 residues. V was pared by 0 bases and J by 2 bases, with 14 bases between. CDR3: CASSQESTTVTGNTIYF. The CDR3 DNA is TGCGCCAGCAGCCAAGAGAGCACGACAGTAACTGGAAACACCATATATTTT.

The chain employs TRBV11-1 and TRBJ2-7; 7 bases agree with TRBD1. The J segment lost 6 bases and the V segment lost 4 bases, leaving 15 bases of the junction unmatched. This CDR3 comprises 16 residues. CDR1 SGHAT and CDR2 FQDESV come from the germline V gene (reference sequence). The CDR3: CASSSTGNLPRGEQYF. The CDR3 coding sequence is TGTGCCAGCAGCTCGACAGGGAATCTACCTCGGGGCGAGCAGTACTTC.

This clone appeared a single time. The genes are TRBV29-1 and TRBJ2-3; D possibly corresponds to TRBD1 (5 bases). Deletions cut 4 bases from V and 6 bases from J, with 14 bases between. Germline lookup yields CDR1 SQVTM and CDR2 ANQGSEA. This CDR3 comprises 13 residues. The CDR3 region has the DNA TGCAGCGTTGTACGGCAGGGCCGTGATACGCAGTATTTT. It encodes CSVVRQGRDTQYF.

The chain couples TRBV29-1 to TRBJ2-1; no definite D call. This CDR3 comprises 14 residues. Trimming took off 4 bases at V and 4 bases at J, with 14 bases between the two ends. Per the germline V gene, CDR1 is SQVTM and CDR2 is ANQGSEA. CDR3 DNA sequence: TGCAGCGTTGGGGCCACCGTACAGTACAATGAGCAGTTCTTC. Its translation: CSVGATVQYNEQFF.

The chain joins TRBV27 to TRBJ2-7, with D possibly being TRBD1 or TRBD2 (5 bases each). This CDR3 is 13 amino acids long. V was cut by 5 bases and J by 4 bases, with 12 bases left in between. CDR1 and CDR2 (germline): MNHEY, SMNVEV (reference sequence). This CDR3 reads CASSQRGVYEQYF. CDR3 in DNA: TGTGCCAGCAGTCAGAGGGGCGTTTACGAGCAGTACTTC.